The clone carrying this T cell receptor beta chain was counted between two and nine times. Antigen specificity is unknown. The data derive from a study of Ad26.COV2.S vaccination and SARS-CoV-2 variants. Using immunoSEQ multiplex PCR, the repertoire was profiled, and TCRdb retains in-frame clones only, with some absent. There are over 400,000 clones in the sample; around 90% occur only once, and under 4.5% lies in the top ten. Documented treatment: some 20 received Ad26.COV2.S at low or high dose, single or two shots; roughly 5 received placebo; per-sample allocation not given. All samples were drawn on day 63, counting from the first vaccine or placebo injection. Aged 18-55 years, donor was enrolled in Boston in the early 2020s. An Ad26 vector expressing Wuhan-strain SARS-CoV-2 spike served as the vaccine. The CDR3 has 15 amino acids. Germline CDR1 is LNHDA and CDR2 is SQIVND (reference sequence). V lost 7 bases and J 6 bases, leaving 20 bases between the germline ends.

Study findings and constraints: Comparability of non-spike TCR breadth was observed across vaccine and placebo recipients. There was reportedly substantial breadth in spike-specific CD8+ and CD4+ T cell responses after vaccination.

The chain has TRBV19 and TRBJ2-3, with D possibly being TRBD1 (6 bases). This sequence originates from a person aged 18 to 59 who received the Ad26.COV2.S COVID-19 vaccine or a placebo. The material sequenced was peripheral blood, taken in a trial of Ad26.COV2.S vaccine versus placebo. The CDR3 loop reads CASNTWGRGTDTQYF. The CDR3 DNA reads TGTGCCAGTAACACTTGGGGCAGGGGAACGGATACGCAGTATTTT. Drawing the rest from reference TRBV19 and TRBJ2-3, the complete variable domain is DGGITQSPKYLFRKEGQNVTLSCEQNLNHDAMYWYRQDPGQGLRLIYYSQIVNDFQKGDIAEGYSVSREKKESFPLTVTSAQKNPTAFYLCASNTWGRGTDTQYFGPGTRLTVL.